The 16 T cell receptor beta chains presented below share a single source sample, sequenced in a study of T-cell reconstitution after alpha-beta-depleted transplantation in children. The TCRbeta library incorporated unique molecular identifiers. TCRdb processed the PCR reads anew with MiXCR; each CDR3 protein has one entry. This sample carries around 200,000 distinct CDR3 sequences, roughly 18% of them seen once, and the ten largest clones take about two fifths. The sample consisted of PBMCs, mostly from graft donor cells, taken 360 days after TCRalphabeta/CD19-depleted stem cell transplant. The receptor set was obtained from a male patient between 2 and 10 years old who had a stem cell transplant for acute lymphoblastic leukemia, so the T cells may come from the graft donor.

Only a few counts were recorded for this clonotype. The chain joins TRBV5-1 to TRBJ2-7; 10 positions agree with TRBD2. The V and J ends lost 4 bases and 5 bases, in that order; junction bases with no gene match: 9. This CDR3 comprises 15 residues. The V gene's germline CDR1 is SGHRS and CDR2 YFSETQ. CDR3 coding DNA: TGCGCCAGCAGCCGGGATAGCGGGGGGTTGGACGAGCAGTACTTC. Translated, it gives CASSRDSGGLDEQYF.

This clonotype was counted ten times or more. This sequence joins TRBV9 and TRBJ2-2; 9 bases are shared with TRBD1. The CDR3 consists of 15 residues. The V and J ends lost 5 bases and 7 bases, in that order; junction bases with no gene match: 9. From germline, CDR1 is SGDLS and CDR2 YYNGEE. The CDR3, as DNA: TGTGCCAGCAGAACAGGGGGCGCCGCGAACGGGGAGCTGTTTTTT. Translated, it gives CASRTGGAANGELFF.

This chain's CDR3 is CASSWAQGLNEKLFF. The CDR3, as DNA: TGTGCCAGCAGCTGGGCACAGGGACTTAATGAAAAACTGTTTTTT. V is TRBV7-6 and J is TRBJ1-4; TRBD1 might be the D (6 bases). Germline V gene lookup returns CDR1 SGHVS and CDR2 FNYEAQ. V shed 4 bases and J shed 4 bases, with 13 bases lying between them. The CDR3 loop spans 15 amino acids.

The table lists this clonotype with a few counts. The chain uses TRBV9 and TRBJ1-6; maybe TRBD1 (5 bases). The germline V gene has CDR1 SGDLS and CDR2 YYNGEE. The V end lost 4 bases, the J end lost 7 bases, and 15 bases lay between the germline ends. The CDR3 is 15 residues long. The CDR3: CASSTRAGRNSPLHF. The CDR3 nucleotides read TGTGCCAGCAGCACCCGGGCAGGGCGCAATTCACCCCTCCACTTT.

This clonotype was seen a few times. CDR3 in DNA: TGTGCCAGCAGCCACGGTCTAGCGGACAATGAGCAGTTCTTC. Its protein product is CASSHGLADNEQFF. V usage is TRBV4-2 and J usage is TRBJ2-1; 7 bases fit TRBD2. The germline V gene has CDR1 LGHNA and CDR2 YNFKEQ. CDR3 length equals 14 residues. J lost 5 bases, V lost 3 bases, and 4 bases had no gene match.

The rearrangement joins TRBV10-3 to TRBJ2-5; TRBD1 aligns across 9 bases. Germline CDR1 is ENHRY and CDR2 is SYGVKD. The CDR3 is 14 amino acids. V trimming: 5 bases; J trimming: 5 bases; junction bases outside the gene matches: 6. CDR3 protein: CAISQTGTGETQYF. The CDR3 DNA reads TGTGCCATCAGTCAGACCGGGACAGGGGAGACCCAGTACTTC.

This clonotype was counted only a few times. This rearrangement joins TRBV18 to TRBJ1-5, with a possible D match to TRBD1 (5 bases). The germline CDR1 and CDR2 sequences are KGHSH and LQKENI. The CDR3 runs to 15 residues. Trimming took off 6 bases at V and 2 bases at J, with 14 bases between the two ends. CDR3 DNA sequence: TGTGCCAGCTCGGGCTGGGGGGACGGCAATCAGCCCCAGCATTTT. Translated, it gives CASSGWGDGNQPQHF.

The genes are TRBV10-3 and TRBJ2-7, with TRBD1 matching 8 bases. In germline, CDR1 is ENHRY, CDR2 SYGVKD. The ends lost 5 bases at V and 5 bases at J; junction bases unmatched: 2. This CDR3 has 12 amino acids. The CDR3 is CAISSTGDEQYF. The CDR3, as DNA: TGTGCCATCAGTTCGACAGGGGACGAGCAGTACTTC.

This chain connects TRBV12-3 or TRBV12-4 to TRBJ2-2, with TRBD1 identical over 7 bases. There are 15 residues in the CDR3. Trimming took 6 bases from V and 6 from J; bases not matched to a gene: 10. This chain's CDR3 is CASRVTGNNAGELFF. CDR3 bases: TGTGCCAGCAGGGTGACAGGGAATAATGCCGGGGAGCTGTTTTTT.

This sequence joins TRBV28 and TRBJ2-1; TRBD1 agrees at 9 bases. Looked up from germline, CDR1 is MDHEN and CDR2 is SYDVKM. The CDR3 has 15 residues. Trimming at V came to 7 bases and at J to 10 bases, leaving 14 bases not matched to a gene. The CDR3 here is CASIRTGEWDAEQFF. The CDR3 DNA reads TGTGCCAGCATTAGGACAGGGGAGTGGGACGCGGAGCAGTTCTTC.

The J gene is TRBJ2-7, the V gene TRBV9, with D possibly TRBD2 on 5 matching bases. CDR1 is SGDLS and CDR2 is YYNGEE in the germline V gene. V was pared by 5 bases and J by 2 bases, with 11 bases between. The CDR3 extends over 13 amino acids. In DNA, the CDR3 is TGTGCCAGCAGGACTACTGAGACCTACGAGCAGTACTTC. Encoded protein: CASRTTETYEQYF.

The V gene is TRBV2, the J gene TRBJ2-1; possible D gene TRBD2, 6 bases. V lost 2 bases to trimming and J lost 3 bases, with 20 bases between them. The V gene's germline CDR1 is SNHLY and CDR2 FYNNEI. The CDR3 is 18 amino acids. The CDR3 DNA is TGTGCCAGCAGTGAACAAAAGCAGACTAGGACGGTCTACAATGAGCAGTTCTTC. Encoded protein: CASSEQKQTRTVYNEQFF.

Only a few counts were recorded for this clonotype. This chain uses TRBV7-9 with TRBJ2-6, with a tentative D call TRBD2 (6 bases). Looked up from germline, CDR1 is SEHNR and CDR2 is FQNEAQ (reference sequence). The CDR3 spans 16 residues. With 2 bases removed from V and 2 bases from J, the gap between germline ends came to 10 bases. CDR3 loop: CASSLFTGAGANVLTF. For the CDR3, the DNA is TGTGCCAGCAGCTTATTTACGGGGGCTGGGGCCAACGTCCTGACTTTC. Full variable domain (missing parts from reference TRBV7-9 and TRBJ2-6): DTGVSQNPRHKITKRGQNVTFRCDPISEHNRLYWYRQTLGQGPEFLTYFQNEAQLEKSRLLSDRFSAERPKGSFSTLEIQRTEQGDSAMYLCASSLFTGAGANVLTFGAGSRLTVL.

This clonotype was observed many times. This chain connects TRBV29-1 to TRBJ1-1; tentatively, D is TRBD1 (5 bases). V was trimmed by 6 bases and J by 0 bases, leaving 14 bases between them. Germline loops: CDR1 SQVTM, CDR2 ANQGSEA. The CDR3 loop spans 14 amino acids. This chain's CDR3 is CSVSGLELNTEAFF. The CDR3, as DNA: TGCAGCGTGTCGGGGCTGGAATTGAACACTGAAGCTTTCTTT. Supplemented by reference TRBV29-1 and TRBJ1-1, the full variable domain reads SAVISQKPSRDICQRGTSLTIQCQVDSQVTMMFWYRQQPGQSLTLIATANQGSEATYESGFVIDKFPISRPNLTFSTLTVSNMSPEDSSIYLCSVSGLELNTEAFFGQGTRLTVV.

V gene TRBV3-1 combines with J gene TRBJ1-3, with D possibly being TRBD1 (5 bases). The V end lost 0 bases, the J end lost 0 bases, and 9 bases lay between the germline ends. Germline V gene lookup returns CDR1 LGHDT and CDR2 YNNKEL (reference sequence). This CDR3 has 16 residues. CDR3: CASSQDAGTSGNTIYF. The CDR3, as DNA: TGTGCCAGCAGCCAAGACGCGGGGACCTCTGGAAACACCATATATTTT.

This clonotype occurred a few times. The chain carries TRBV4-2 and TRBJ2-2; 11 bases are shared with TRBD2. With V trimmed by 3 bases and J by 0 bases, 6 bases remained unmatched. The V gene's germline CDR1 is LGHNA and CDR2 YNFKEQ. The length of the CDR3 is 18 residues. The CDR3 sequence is CASSQATLAGANTGELFF. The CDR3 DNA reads TGTGCCAGCAGCCAGGCGACACTAGCGGGGGCGAACACCGGGGAGCTGTTTTTT.